A selection of T cell receptor beta chains follows, all from one sample in a study of blood T cell repertoires in COVID-19. Sequencing used immunoSEQ multiplex PCR; TCRdb keeps in-frame clones, though not all of them. Among some 66,000 clones listed, roughly 84% were seen once. The source material was peripheral blood. Receptors originate from a man aged 50 to 60 with active COVID-19. Each CDR3 is given with its conserved first and last residue. Clone sizes are given selectively: once, few, many, or a class where the clone is expanded.

CDR3: CASSPTGSNTEAFF; size: once; V: TRBV3-1/TRBV3-2
CDR3: CAWSPAGAAGNTIYF; size: NA; V: TRBV30
CDR3: CASRLDHRGTHEQFF; size: NA; V: TRBV7-2
CDR3: CASRYTDRPNTEAFF; size: NA; V: TRBV6-5
CDR3: CASSLNSGLRDNYGYTF; size: NA; V: TRBV5-1
CDR3: CASSQDGGNEQFF; size: NA; V: TRBV4-1
CDR3: CASSFEGTGNIQYF; size: once; V: TRBV4-2
CDR3: CASSSSGTGNNEQFF; size: NA; V: TRBV27
CDR3: CASSKGQGREKLFF; size: few; V: TRBV5-8
CDR3: CASSFTSGRVTDNEQFF; size: few; V: TRBV7-2
CDR3: CASSRGGSPSTDTQYF; size: NA; V: TRBV2
CDR3: CASSISNSAEYYGYTF; size: NA; V: TRBV2
CDR3: CASFGQGNSPLHF; size: NA; V: TRBV5-1
CDR3: CASRLDSSFYEQYF; size: once; V: TRBV2
CDR3: CASSLGRGDTRTNEKLFF; size: once; V: TRBV5-5
CDR3: CASSPFGQGSSYNEQFF; size: NA; V: TRBV5-1
CDR3: CASSPGLREKLFF; size: NA; V: TRBV2
CDR3: CASKPHVRDSGANVLTF; size: NA; V: TRBV5-1
CDR3: CASSQTSGGGRETQYF; size: NA; V: TRBV3-1/TRBV3-2
CDR3: CASSYHAGNTIYF; size: NA; V: TRBV6-2/TRBV6-3
CDR3: CASSQDPGDNTQYF; size: NA; V: TRBV14
CDR3: CASSHAGRLPGEQYF; size: NA; V: TRBV4-1
CDR3: CASSNRLAGGHEETQYF; size: NA; V: TRBV21-1
CDR3: CASSSTGTAEAFF; size: NA; V: TRBV7-2
CDR3: CASSQGRQINEKLFF; size: NA; V: TRBV4-1
CDR3: CASSVQGAASPLHF; size: NA; V: TRBV11-2
CDR3: CASSQEGGRIGTQYF; size: NA; V: TRBV4-2
CDR3: CATSRRGIGQGSYNEQFF; size: NA; V: TRBV15
CDR3: CASSLELAGLYEQFF; size: NA; V: TRBV7-2
CDR3: CASSYPPGLAGEHEQFF; size: NA; V: TRBV6-2/TRBV6-3
CDR3: CASSVAGGLYNEQFF; size: NA; V: TRBV9
CDR3: CASSQGFVQGLYYGYTF; size: NA; V: TRBV14
CDR3: CASSFKGVDNSPLHF; size: once; V: TRBV7-9
CDR3: CASKVLDRGNTGELFF; size: once; V: TRBV27
CDR3: CASSQETLLAGATDTQYF; size: NA; V: TRBV4-1
CDR3: CASSQGDNEQFF; size: NA; V: TRBV2
CDR3: CASSAQQDPNQPQHF; size: NA; V: TRBV7-9
CDR3: CATSSQGEGANVLTF; size: few; V: TRBV15
CDR3: CASSGRLAGVVETQYF; size: NA; V: TRBV2
CDR3: CASSSGQGVSPLHF; size: once; V: TRBV13
CDR3: CASSYFQNTEAFF; size: NA; V: TRBV5-5
CDR3: CASSLSPQGAGGNQPQHF; size: NA; V: TRBV5-1
CDR3: CASGPQGAGTGELFF; size: NA; V: TRBV2
CDR3: CASSLGDSDVYGYTF; size: NA; V: TRBV11-3
CDR3: CASSEAVGDTEAFF; size: NA; V: TRBV6-1
CDR3: CASSLAGQGTEAFF; size: NA; V: TRBV11-2
CDR3: CASSLEMGPRGGNTIYF; size: NA; V: TRBV7-8
CDR3: CAISEGGGPDTQYF; size: few; V: TRBV10-3
CDR3: CASSQDPRLEVYEQYF; size: NA; V: TRBV4-2
CDR3: CASSIGWARIDTQYF; size: NA; V: TRBV19
CDR3: CASSFTSGGDDEQFF; size: NA; V: TRBV11-2
CDR3: CSADATGLSYGYTF; size: NA; V: TRBV29-1
CDR3: CASSSRTGTDTQYF; size: NA; V: TRBV6-6
CDR3: CASSTGTKHPDTQYF; size: NA; V: TRBV19
CDR3: CASSSTDNYGYTF; size: once; V: TRBV7-9